This T cell receptor (beta chain) was obtained from a study of T cell responses to AZD1222 COVID-19 vaccine (dated by TCRdb to the early 2020s). At the level of the whole study: A total of around 240 trial participants underwent TCR sequencing, of whom 200 to 220 had received two doses of AZD1222 and around 25 had received two doses of the MenACWY control vaccine. Trial participants were enrolled by age into 18-55, 56-69 and 70-plus year subgroups, with roughly 150, 30 and 60 TCR-sequenced participants respectively.

On this clone itself: Its antigen is currently not known. Nothing much larger sits one base from this clone, and base qualities are not available.

Reading the label with the study, this specimen's time point is: about 28 days (+/-7) after the second vaccine dose. AZD1222 recipients whose second dose came at about 4 weeks and those whose second dose came at about 12 weeks were combined into one group, since spike-specific TCR depth and breadth did not differ between the two schedules. Vaccinee samples came from UK trials COV001 and COV002, including a single-blind randomized controlled phase 2/3 trial of AZD1222 (ChAdOx1 nCoV-19) in healthy adults. Trial participant PBMC samples were collected at day 0 and day 28 after the second dose for TCRbeta chain sequencing. Study-wide findings and limitations: Because no day 14 peak-response samples were available, repertoires were characterized only after the peak T cell response. A significant rise in spike-specific TCR breadth and depth was observed after two AZD1222 doses relative to day 0 and relative to MenACWY recipients. Participants were mostly white British and included more females than males, and it was suggested by the authors that clonal diversity may have been underestimated. Only 5 to 7 AZD1222 recipients were SARS-CoV-2 seropositive at baseline, limiting conclusions about previously exposed vaccinees. Epitopes outside the regions mutated in the B.1.351 and B.1.1.7 variants were reportedly recognized by nearly half of the unique spike-specific TCRs. The 56-69-year group was small, and its depth increase did not reach significance, likely because of low power. The whole spike protein was spanned by vaccine-associated CD4 TCRs, and dominant responses were seen in regions 160-218 and 743-854.

The CDR3 regions of human TCRbeta chains were subjected to immunosequencing. The study's own analysis went as follows. Repertoire TCRs were matched against a reference library of SARS-CoV-2-specific TCRs generated with the MIRA antigen-specificity platform. Breadth was defined as the fraction of unique TCRs that were SARS-CoV-2-associated, and depth was defined as the fraction of total T cells that were SARS-CoV-2-associated. Using the MIRA data, each spike-specific TCR was assigned both to the spike region to which the TCR was reactive and to a CD4 or CD8 class. Log10-transformed breadth and depth values were compared by one-way ANOVA with Sidak's multiple comparisons tests. TCRdb mirrors the immuneACCESS table, restricted to in-frame sequences. Some clones are absent from its copies; in checked studies, under half trace to an unresolved V gene, and the reason for the others is unknown. The V and J calls and clone size were taken over from that table, and D and trimming were inferred from the DNA. A total of some 96,000 clones appear in this sample, around nine tenths of them only once. In total, the top ten clones hold 15% to 20% of the sample.

The germline V gene (reference sequence) sets CDR1 to LNHDA and CDR2 to SQIVND. V and J are truncated by 5 bases and 7 bases respectively, leaving an intervening sequence of 11 bases. The CDR3 numbers 13 residues from cysteine through phenylalanine. CDR3 DNA is the only sequence kept; it has 39 bases, read in frame from the first base. This sequence uses TRBV19 and TRBJ2-2; the D gene identity is not certain. The specimen comprised peripheral blood, sampled 28 days after the second AZD1222 dose. The clonotype was recovered from an adult who received the AZD1222 COVID-19 vaccine. The DNA reads as follows: TGTGCCAGTAGTTCGCGTACAATCGGGGAGCTGTTTTTT. Its protein is CASSSRTIGELFF.